A single TCR beta chain is shown here with its context. This entry comes from a study of shared clonotypes between healthy human individuals. CDR1 SNHLY and CDR2 FYNNEI come from the germline V gene. This CDR3 has 17 amino acids. V trimming: 5 bases; J trimming: 1 base; junction bases outside the gene matches: 9. The data were produced by immunoSEQ multiplex PCR, yet TCRdb's version contains in-frame clones alone and is incomplete. The table records a few million clones, just over 90% of them present only once. The TCR comes from a man younger than 35 in good health. What was sequenced was naive CD4+ T cells sorted from blood. Stated subset: CD45RA+ positively selected. This sequence joins TRBV2 and TRBJ2-7, with 12 nucleotides matching TRBD2. The CDR3 coding sequence is TGTGCCAGCAGTTCATTATTCGGACTAGCGGGATCCTACGAGCAGTACTTC. Translation gives CASSSLFGLAGSYEQYF.